Below, one T cell receptor (beta chain) is given with its context. What it binds is not known. Germline V lookup: CDR1 SGHDN, CDR2 FVKESK. The CDR3 sequence is 15 residues long. The junction had 7 bases not matched to a gene; V was cut back by 5 bases and J by 2 bases. The data derive from a study of shared clonotypes between healthy human individuals. Study context: The plates for each donor numbered three CD4 naive, three CD4 memory, two CD8 naive and one CD8 memory.

The deep-level immunoSEQ assay was used. Assay: immunoSEQ multiplex PCR; the TCRdb copy retains only in-frame clones and omits some. The sample yields some 2,500,000 clones, 93% seen once. Study-wide points: Incompleteness in sorted-subset sequencing, despite large depth, was shown by rarefaction.

Sample: naive CD4+ T cells from PBMCs. Specified subset: CD45RA+ positively selected. The chain links TRBV14 to TRBJ2-7, with 9 nucleotides matching TRBD2. The TCR comes from a man between 18 and 29 years old in good health. Some clones in this sample may be carry-over from other donors' samples. CDR3 sequence: CASSKGLAGTYEQYF. Written as DNA, the CDR3 is TGTGCCAGCAGCAAGGGGCTAGCGGGGACCTACGAGCAGTACTTC.